The sequence of this T cell receptor (beta chain) was determined in a study of T cells after yellow fever vaccination. Study-level findings and limits: A secondary response was less intense yet reached its peak sooner, at day 5 versus 15.

The length of the CDR3 is 13 residues. Germline loops: CDR1 DFQATT, CDR2 SNEGSKA (reference sequence). V dropped 0 bases and J dropped 10 bases, with 15 bases sitting between them. Notes on this clonotype: Its antigen is still unknown.

The authors made TCR cDNA by 5'RACE template switching, adding a universal primer site and UMIs. TCRdb ran MiXCR on the 5' RACE reads and lists one entry per CDR3 protein. The repertoire consists of approximately 550,000 distinct CDR3 sequences, with about 19% occurring once and the leading ten covering roughly 13%. The gene calls are TRBV20-1 and TRBJ1-2; D not resolved. The specimen was PBMCs, collected 15 days after the yellow fever booster vaccination. This sequence was found in a man younger than 45 who received the YFV17D yellow fever vaccine. CDR3 coding DNA: TGCAGTGCTAGAGATGAGACACTCGCCGTCTACACCTTC. Protein: CSARDETLAVYTF.